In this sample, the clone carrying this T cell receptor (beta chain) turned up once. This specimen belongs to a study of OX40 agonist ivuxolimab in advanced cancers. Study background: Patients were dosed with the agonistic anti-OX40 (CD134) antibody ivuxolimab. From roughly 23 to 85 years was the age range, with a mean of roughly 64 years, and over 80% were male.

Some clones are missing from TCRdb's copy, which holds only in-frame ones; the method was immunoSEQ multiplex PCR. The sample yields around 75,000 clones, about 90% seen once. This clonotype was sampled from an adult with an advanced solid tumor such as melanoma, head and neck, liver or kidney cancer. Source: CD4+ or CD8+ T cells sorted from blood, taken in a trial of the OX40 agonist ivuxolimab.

The CDR3 here is CASSYQSGGDEQFF. CDR3 nucleotides: TGTGCCAGCAGTTATCAATCAGGGGGCGATGAGCAGTTCTTC. The chain links TRBV6-5 to TRBJ2-1, with 8 bases lining up with TRBD1. The CDR3 spans 14 residues. Germline CDR1 is MNHEY and CDR2 is SVGAGI. V lost 3 bases to trimming and J lost 8 bases; unmatched junction nucleotides: 6.